Presented here are 11 T cell receptor beta chains from one specimen sequenced in a study of Ad26.COV2.S vaccination and SARS-CoV-2 variants. Only in-frame clones appear in the TCRdb table, and some are missing; sequencing was by immunoSEQ multiplex PCR. The repertoire holds around 450,000 clones, with roughly nine tenths as singletons. As for treatment: some 20 received Ad26.COV2.S at low or high dose, single or two shots; a few received placebo; per-sample allocation not given. Samples came from day 63 after the first vaccine or placebo injection. The sequences come from peripheral blood, collected in a trial of Ad26.COV2.S vaccine versus placebo. The receptors stem from a person aged 18-60 years who received the Ad26.COV2.S COVID-19 vaccine or a placebo.

V and J are TRBV6-2 or TRBV6-3 and TRBJ2-2, with TRBD2 matching over 8 bases. Germline values: CDR1 MNHEY, CDR2 SVGEGT. The CDR3 extends over 19 amino acids. The V gene end was trimmed by 5 bases and the J gene end by 4 bases; junction bases not matched to a gene: 18. The CDR3 sequence: CASSPPVQRGYYGTGELFF. The DNA for the CDR3 is TGTGCCAGCAGTCCCCCGGTGCAGCGGGGGTATTACGGCACCGGGGAGCTGTTTTTT.

This sequence joins TRBV25-1 and TRBJ2-4, with D perhaps matching TRBD1 (6 bases). There are 15 residues in the CDR3. Trimming took 4 bases from V and 4 from J, leaving 14 bases between them. CDR1 and CDR2 (germline): MGHDK, SYGVNS. The CDR3 reads CASSAITGPKNIQYF. The CDR3 DNA reads TGTGCCAGCAGTGCGATTACAGGGCCTAAAAACATTCAGTACTTC.

The CDR3 DNA reads as TGTGCCAGCTCACTATCCACAGGGATTAATTCACCCCTCCACTTT. Its protein is CASSLSTGINSPLHF. The chain recombines TRBV18 with TRBJ1-6; possible D gene TRBD1, 6 bases. The CDR3 is 15 residues long. V gave up 4 bases and J gave up 6 bases, with 13 bases separating them. The germline CDR1 and CDR2 sequences are KGHSH and LQKENI. Variable domain in full (rest from reference TRBV18 and TRBJ1-6): NAGVMQNPRHLVRRRGQEARLRCSPMKGHSHVYWYRQLPEEGLKFMVYLQKENIIDESGMPKERFSAEFPKEGPSILRIQQVVRGDSAAYFCASSLSTGINSPLHFGNGTRLTVT.

The rearrangement links TRBV7-2 to TRBJ1-1, with 9 bases that match TRBD1. The V and J ends lost 9 bases and 1 base, in that order; junction bases with no gene match: 6. Germline V gene data show CDR1 as SGHTA and CDR2 as FQGNSA. The CDR3 runs 14 residues. The CDR3 bases are TGTGCCAGTAAACAGGGGGCGGGGAACACTGAAGCTTTCTTT. As protein: CASKQGAGNTEAFF. The full variable domain, its missing parts supplied by reference TRBV7-2 and TRBJ1-1, is GAGVSQSPSNKVTEKGKDVELRCDPISGHTALYWYRQSLGQGLEFLIYFQGNSAPDKSGLPSDRFSAERTGGSVSTLTIQRTQQEDSAVYLCASKQGAGNTEAFFGQGTRLTVV.

The chain employs TRBV7-2 and TRBJ2-2; 7 positions agree with TRBD1. V lost 3 bases, J lost 7 bases, and 8 bases stayed unmatched. Germline V gene sequence: CDR1 SGHTA, CDR2 FQGNSA. The CDR3 has 15 residues. CDR3 in DNA: TGTGCCAGCAGCTTCCAGACAGGGTTGAACGGGGAGCTGTTTTTT. Amino acids: CASSFQTGLNGELFF. Filled out from reference TRBV7-2 and TRBJ2-2, the complete variable domain reads GAGVSQSPSNKVTEKGKDVELRCDPISGHTALYWYRQSLGQGLEFLIYFQGNSAPDKSGLPSDRFSAERTGGSVSTLTIQRTQQEDSAVYLCASSFQTGLNGELFFGEGSRLTVL.

This rearrangement joins TRBV6-2 or TRBV6-3 to TRBJ2-3, with D tentatively TRBD1 (5 bases). V was pared by 2 bases and J by 4 bases, with 13 bases between. The CDR3 length is 15 residues. The germline CDR1 and CDR2 sequences are MNHEY and SVGEGT. CDR3 DNA sequence: TGTGCCAGCAGTTACCGGCAGGGTGGCCCAGATACGCAGTATTTT. Translating gives CASSYRQGGPDTQYF.

The chain joins TRBV11-3 to TRBJ1-1; TRBD1 agrees at 7 bases. V gave up 5 bases and J gave up 4 bases; unmatched junction bases: 16. The CDR3 totals 17 residues. Per the germline V gene, CDR1 is SGHNT and CDR2 is YENEEA. CDR3 nucleotide sequence: TGTGCCAGCAGCAGCAGATCAGGGGGTAGGGGTGGCACTGAAGCTTTCTTT. Encoded protein: CASSSRSGGRGGTEAFF. The full variable domain, rest sourced from reference TRBV11-3 and TRBJ1-1, is EAGVVQSPRYKIIEKKQPVAFWCNPISGHNTLYWYLQNLGQGPELLIRYENEEAVDDSQLPKDRFSAERLKGVDSTLKIQPAELGDSAVYLCASSSRSGGRGGTEAFFGQGTRLTVV.

This clone appeared once. This chain connects TRBV28 to TRBJ2-7; 7 bases agree with TRBD2. Trimming took 6 bases from V and 5 from J; bases not matched to a gene: 13. The CDR3 contains 15 residues. Germline-derived CDR1 and CDR2 are MDHEN and SYDVKM. CDR3 coding DNA: TGTGCCAGCAGCTACCGACGGGGGAGGGCGGACGAGCAGTACTTC. The encoded protein is CASSYRRGRADEQYF.

The chain employs TRBV27 and TRBJ2-1; TRBD1 agrees at 10 bases. The germline V gene has CDR1 MNHEY and CDR2 SMNVEV (reference sequence). The CDR3 totals 15 residues. With V trimmed by 4 bases and J by 9 bases, 9 bases remained unmatched. CDR3 nucleotides: TGTGCCAGCAGTTCCTCCGACAGGGGGCTTAGTGAGCAGTTCTTC. This encodes CASSSSDRGLSEQFF.

With regard to this clone: This sample also contains other DNA sequences that code for the same CDR3. The rearrangement links TRBV27 to TRBJ1-5; D uncertain. Germline V lookup: CDR1 MNHEY, CDR2 SMNVEV (reference sequence). The ends were cut back, 2 bases at V and 1 base at J, with 6 bases in the middle. The CDR3 sequence is 14 residues long. CDR3 in amino acids: CASSLGGSNQPQHF. In DNA, the CDR3 is TGTGCCAGCAGTTTAGGAGGGAGCAATCAGCCCCAGCATTTT.

The chain is built from TRBV27 and TRBJ1-5; 7 nucleotides agree with TRBD1. Unmatched junction bases numbered 7, after V lost 1 base and J lost 1 base. There are 17 residues in the CDR3. Germline loops: CDR1 MNHEY, CDR2 SMNVEV (reference sequence). As DNA, the CDR3 is TGTGCCAGCAGTTTATTGGGGTACAGGGGAAGCAATCAGCCCCAGCATTTT. Its translation is CASSLLGYRGSNQPQHF.